The 30 T cell receptor beta chains reported below all come from one sample, sequenced in a study of blood T cell repertoires in COVID-19. Sequenced by immunoSEQ multiplex PCR; TCRdb stores in-frame clones only, minus some. The sample has about 160,000 clones; roughly 83% are singletons. The sequenced sample was PBMCs or T cells enriched from blood (not recorded which). These receptors were collected from a woman between 50 and 59 years old who had recovered from COVID-19.

V usage is TRBV29-1 and J usage is TRBJ1-5; 7 bases are a match to TRBD1. This CDR3 spans 13 amino acids. The V gene end was trimmed by 7 bases and the J gene end by 1 base; junction bases not matched to a gene: 4. The germline V gene encodes CDR1 SQVTM and CDR2 ANQGSEA. The CDR3 is CSALTGSNQPQHF. CDR3 DNA sequence: TGCAGCGCTTTGACAGGGAGCAATCAGCCCCAGCATTTT.

Comment on this clone: Mismatch with germline at one junction end may stem from a read error. This chain links TRBV2 with TRBJ1-1, with TRBD1 identical over 8 bases. CDR1 and CDR2 from the germline V gene are SNHLY and FYNNEI. The CDR3 length is 14 residues. CDR3: CASSDGQGVGRILF. CDR3 nucleotide sequence: TGTGCCAGCAGTGATGGACAGGGCGTTGGCAGGATCCTCTTT.

V and J are TRBV19 and TRBJ2-5, with D possibly matching TRBD1 (6 bases). Germline CDR1 LNHDA, CDR2 SQIVND (reference sequence). Deletions cut 6 bases from V and 4 bases from J, with 21 bases between. The CDR3 is 16 residues long. The chain's CDR3 is CASRGKGTRGSETQYF. DNA for the CDR3: TGTGCCAGTAGGGGGAAGGGGACCAGGGGATCAGAGACCCAGTACTTC.

The genes are TRBV2 and TRBJ2-2; 10 nucleotides match TRBD2. CDR3 length equals 15 residues. Trimming removed 7 bases from V and 7 bases from J; junction bases left unmatched: 9. CDR1 is SNHLY, CDR2 FYNNEI, per germline. This chain's CDR3 is CASMASGGAHGELFF. CDR3 DNA sequence: TGTGCCAGCATGGCGAGCGGGGGGGCCCACGGGGAGCTGTTTTTT. Full variable domain (remainder filled in from reference TRBV2 and TRBJ2-2): EPEVTQTPSHQVTQMGQEVILRCVPISNHLYFYWYRQILGQKVEFLVSFYNNEISEKSEIFDDQFSVERPDGSNFTLKIRSTKLEDSAMYFCASMASGGAHGELFFGEGSRLTVL.

The genes are TRBV9 and TRBJ1-2; 10 nucleotides agree with TRBD1. Losses at the gene ends were 0 bases for V and 2 bases for J; bases not matched to a gene: 4. The CDR3 loop spans 16 amino acids. In germline, CDR1 is SGDLS, CDR2 YYNGEE. This CDR3 reads CASSVAGDRGNYGYTF. CDR3 DNA sequence: TGTGCCAGCAGCGTAGCTGGGGACAGGGGCAACTATGGCTACACCTTC.

This sequence joins TRBV3-1 (or the pseudogene TRBV3-2) and TRBJ1-4; D is ambiguous. The germline V gene has CDR1 LGHDT and CDR2 YNNKEL (reference sequence). The V end lost 3 bases, the J end lost 5 bases, and 4 bases lay between the germline ends. CDR3 size: 12 residues. The CDR3 DNA is TGTGCCAGCAGCCAGCGAAATGAAAAACTGTTTTTT. It is translated as CASSQRNEKLFF.

This clone was recorded only once. V is TRBV18 and J is TRBJ2-3; D perhaps matches TRBD2 (6 bases). With 1 base removed from V and 6 bases from J, the gap between germline ends came to 17 bases. The CDR3 contains 16 residues. In germline, CDR1 is KGHSH, CDR2 LQKENI. CDR3 loop: CASSPRVQGGADTQYF. Written as DNA, the CDR3 is TGTGCCAGCTCACCACGGGTCCAGGGAGGAGCGGATACGCAGTATTTT.

Notes on this clone: The DNA is omitted, as the CDR3 cannot be located on it reliably, and the CDR3 follows TCRdb's listing. The V and J genes are TRBV11-2 and TRBJ2-5; no DNA check was done on the table's D call, TRBD2. The germline gives CDR1 SGHAT, CDR2 FQNNGV. The CDR3 is 14 residues long, ends included. This CDR3 reads CASSFGPGWETQYF.

This clone came up a few times. The J gene is TRBJ2-1, the V gene TRBV7-2; 8 bases are shared with TRBD1. V lost 11 bases to trimming and J lost 7 bases; unmatched junction nucleotides: 10. The CDR3 extends over 13 amino acids. Germline CDR1 and CDR2: SGHTA and FQGNSA. The CDR3 DNA is TGTGCCGCAGGACAGGGTAATGCAAATGAGCAGTTCTTC. Its translation: CAAGQGNANEQFF.

The sample holds a few counts of this clone. The chain employs TRBV7-8 and TRBJ1-4; a weak D match, TRBD1 (6 bases). V shed 3 bases and J shed 5 bases, with 10 bases lying between them. Germline CDR1 reads SGHVS; CDR2 reads FQNEAQ. The CDR3 has 14 residues. CDR3 in DNA: TGTGCCAGCAGCTTCGGGGGGACAAATGAAAAACTGTTTTTT. It translates to CASSFGGTNEKLFF.

The chain recombines TRBV29-1 with TRBJ1-1; perhaps TRBD1 as D (5 bases). This CDR3 comprises 11 residues. In germline, CDR1 is SQVTM, CDR2 ANQGSEA. V was shortened by 3 bases and J by 4 bases, with 6 bases between the two germline ends. The CDR3 nucleotides read TGCAGCGTTGACGGGGGCACTGAAGCTTTCTTT. Protein sequence: CSVDGGTEAFF.

V gene TRBV28 combines with J gene TRBJ1-6; 8 bases are a match to TRBD1. This CDR3 is 15 amino acids long. The V segment lost 6 bases and the J segment 11 bases; nucleotides outside the gene matches: 12. The germline gives CDR1 MDHEN, CDR2 SYDVKM. The CDR3 sequence: CASSPGDRIRTPLHF. CDR3 coding DNA: TGTGCCAGCAGCCCCGGGGACAGGATCAGAACACCCCTCCACTTT.

V is TRBV5-6 and J is TRBJ1-5; TRBD1 matches at 8 bases. The length of the CDR3 is 18 residues. Per the germline V gene, CDR1 is SGHDT and CDR2 is YYEEEE. With 2 bases clipped from V and 2 bases from J, the junction kept 12 bases outside the gene matches. CDR3 amino acids: CASSLDGQGAFGNQPQHF. In DNA form, the CDR3 reads TGTGCCAGCAGCTTAGACGGTCAGGGGGCTTTCGGCAATCAGCCCCAGCATTTT.

This clone appeared a single time. This rearrangement joins TRBV7-6 to TRBJ1-1; 9 bases match TRBD1. In germline, CDR1 is SGHVS, CDR2 FNYEAQ. This CDR3 comprises 13 residues. V dropped 4 bases and J dropped 7; count of bases not matched to a gene: 4. The CDR3 sequence is CASSSRDRVEAFF. Here the CDR3 DNA reads TGTGCCAGCAGCTCTCGGGACAGGGTTGAAGCTTTCTTT.

This clone has more than one count but fewer than ten. The chain recombines TRBV12-3 or TRBV12-4 with TRBJ1-2; D not certain. This CDR3 is built from 13 residues. The ends were cut back, 6 bases at V and 6 bases at J, with 14 bases in the middle. The CDR3 sequence is CASSPQPRNGYTF. The CDR3 DNA is TGTGCCAGCAGCCCTCAGCCGCGGAATGGCTACACCTTC.

This clone appeared once. The J gene is TRBJ2-1, the V gene TRBV5-1; TRBD2 agrees at 13 bases. CDR3 length equals 15 residues. The trim removed 3 bases at V and 7 bases at J, leaving 4 bases unmatched. CDR1 is SGHRS, CDR2 YFSETQ, per germline. CDR3 in amino acids: CASSSGTSGTNEQFF. The CDR3 bases are TGCGCCAGCAGCTCCGGGACTAGCGGGACTAATGAGCAGTTCTTC.

The genes are TRBV15 and TRBJ1-2; D remains ambiguous. This CDR3 has 14 amino acids. Germline CDR1 LNHNV, CDR2 YYDKDF (reference sequence). V was shortened by 0 bases and J by 7 bases, with 12 bases between the two germline ends. CDR3 sequence reads: CATSRDTDGGGYTF. CDR3 DNA: TGTGCCACCAGCAGAGATACAGACGGTGGTGGCTACACCTTC. Looking up the rest from reference TRBV15 and TRBJ1-2 gives the full variable domain: DAMVIQNPRYQVTQFGKPVTLSCSQTLNHNVMYWYQQKSSQAPKLLFHYYDKDFNNEADTPDNFQSRRPNTSFCFLDIRSPGLGDTAMYLCATSRDTDGGGYTFGSGTRLTVV.

This clone was counted a few times. The V call is TRBV30, the J call TRBJ2-1, with 13 positions matching TRBD2. Germline V gene lookup returns CDR1 GTSNPN and CDR2 SVGIG (reference sequence). V lost 2 bases to trimming and J lost 7 bases; unmatched junction nucleotides: 8. The CDR3 runs to 16 residues. CDR3 sequence: CAWSLFGTSGVNEQFF. CDR3 DNA: TGTGCCTGGAGTTTATTCGGGACTAGCGGGGTGAATGAGCAGTTCTTC.

The chain recombines TRBV28 with TRBJ1-5, with D hard to call. Germline values: CDR1 MDHEN, CDR2 SYDVKM. Between the trimmed V and J ends, which lost 7 bases and 6 bases, there was a span of 10 bases. This CDR3 contains 12 residues. In nucleotides, the CDR3 is TGTGCCAGCAAATTGGGAGGTCAGCCCCAGCATTTT. This encodes CASKLGGQPQHF.

This clone came up once. The rearrangement links TRBV6-5 to TRBJ1-1, with D perhaps TRBD1 (6 bases). Germline assignment: CDR1 MNHEY and CDR2 SVGAGI. V was pared by 10 bases and J by 9 bases, with 12 bases between. CDR3 length equals 10 residues. CDR3 sequence (DNA): TGTGCCACTCGCAGGGGTAAAGCTTTCTTT. Translated, it gives CATRRGKAFF.

The genes are TRBV3-1 (or the pseudogene TRBV3-2) and TRBJ2-4, with TRBD1 identical over 8 bases. Looked up from germline, CDR1 is LGHDT and CDR2 is YNNKEL (reference sequence). Unmatched junction bases numbered 4, after V lost 4 bases and J lost 8 bases. The CDR3 has 13 residues. The chain's CDR3 is CASSPGGRYIQYF. CDR3 nucleotides: TGTGCCAGCAGCCCAGGGGGCAGGTACATTCAGTACTTC.

This rearrangement joins TRBV6-5 to TRBJ1-2; D unclear. The germline V gene has CDR1 MNHEY and CDR2 SVGAGI. V gave up 6 bases and J gave up 6 bases, with 17 bases separating them. This CDR3 spans 14 amino acids. The CDR3 reads CASRIPGRLNGYTF. As DNA, the CDR3 is TGTGCCAGCAGGATCCCGGGTCGCCTTAATGGCTACACCTTC.

The CDR3 protein is CASSLGTGYSPLHF. The CDR3 DNA follows: TGTGCCAGCAGTTTGGGGACAGGGTATTCACCCCTCCACTTT. The chain joins TRBV28 to TRBJ1-6; 9 nucleotides align to TRBD1. V lost 3 bases and J lost 8; bases outside the gene matches: 2. The CDR3 has 14 amino acids. Germline CDR1 and CDR2: MDHEN and SYDVKM.

This rearrangement joins TRBV10-3 to TRBJ2-5, with D possibly being TRBD1 (6 bases). Germline V gene data show CDR1 as ENHRY and CDR2 as SYGVKD. The CDR3 is 12 residues long. Between the trimmed V and J ends, which lost 8 bases and 5 bases, there was a span of 12 bases. The CDR3 nucleotides read TGTGCCATCCCAACTAGGGGGGAGACCCAGTACTTC. Translated, it gives CAIPTRGETQYF.

This clone was counted once. The V gene is TRBV7-8, the J gene TRBJ2-5; weak D call: TRBD1 (6 bases). This CDR3 spans 13 amino acids. CDR1 SGHVS and CDR2 FQNEAQ come from the germline V gene. Trimming pared 1 base from V and 4 bases from J, leaving 7 bases between. CDR3 sequence reads: CASSLDRAETQYF. CDR3 coding DNA: TGTGCCAGCAGCTTAGACAGGGCAGAGACCCAGTACTTC.

The rearrangement links TRBV7-2 to TRBJ2-4; TRBD2 aligns across 11 bases. Per the germline V gene, CDR1 is SGHTA and CDR2 is FQGNSA. The CDR3 contains 15 residues. V was pared by 5 bases and J by 5 bases, with 5 bases of the junction left unmatched. CDR3 region: CASSTSGGPQNIQYF. The CDR3 DNA is TGTGCCAGCAGCACTAGCGGGGGCCCCCAAAACATTCAGTACTTC.

This clone has a single count. The chain joins TRBV18 to TRBJ1-5; D remains ambiguous. The CDR3 is made up of 14 amino acids. Trimming cost V 5 bases and J 1 base, with 9 bases left between them. Looked up from germline, CDR1 is KGHSH and CDR2 is LQKENI. The CDR3 region has the DNA TGTGCCAGCTCAGCGGGGAGCAGCAATCAGCCCCAGCATTTT. Its translation is CASSAGSSNQPQHF.

Here the CDR3 reads CASSPGDRVKLFF. In DNA form, the CDR3 reads TGTGCCAGCAGCCCCGGCGACAGAGTAAAACTGTTTTTT. This chain uses TRBV6-5 with TRBJ1-4; weak D call: TRBD1 (5 bases). Between the trimmed V and J ends, which lost 6 bases and 10 bases, there was a span of 15 bases. CDR1 and CDR2 from the germline V gene are MNHEY and SVGAGI. The CDR3 contains 13 residues.

Here the CDR3 DNA reads TGTGCCAGCAGCTTGCGGGGAAGTGATGAACTGTTTTTT. It specifies CASSLRGSDELFF. The V call is TRBV7-2, the J call TRBJ1-4; D call uncertain. V was trimmed by 3 bases and J by 12 bases, leaving 14 bases between them. Germline assignment: CDR1 SGHTA and CDR2 FQGNSA. The CDR3 is 13 amino acids.

This clone was counted once. The chain has TRBV18 and TRBJ2-2; possible D gene TRBD2, 6 bases. V gave up 0 bases and J gave up 4 bases, with 12 bases separating them. The CDR3 loop spans 16 amino acids. Germline loops: CDR1 KGHSH, CDR2 LQKENI. CDR3 nucleotide sequence: TGTGCCAGCTCACCACCCGGACGGACTATCACCGGGGAGCTGTTTTTT. This encodes CASSPPGRTITGELFF. Full variable domain (remainder filled in from reference TRBV18 and TRBJ2-2): NAGVMQNPRHLVRRRGQEARLRCSPMKGHSHVYWYRQLPEEGLKFMVYLQKENIIDESGMPKERFSAEFPKEGPSILRIQQVVRGDSAAYFCASSPPGRTITGELFFGEGSRLTVL.